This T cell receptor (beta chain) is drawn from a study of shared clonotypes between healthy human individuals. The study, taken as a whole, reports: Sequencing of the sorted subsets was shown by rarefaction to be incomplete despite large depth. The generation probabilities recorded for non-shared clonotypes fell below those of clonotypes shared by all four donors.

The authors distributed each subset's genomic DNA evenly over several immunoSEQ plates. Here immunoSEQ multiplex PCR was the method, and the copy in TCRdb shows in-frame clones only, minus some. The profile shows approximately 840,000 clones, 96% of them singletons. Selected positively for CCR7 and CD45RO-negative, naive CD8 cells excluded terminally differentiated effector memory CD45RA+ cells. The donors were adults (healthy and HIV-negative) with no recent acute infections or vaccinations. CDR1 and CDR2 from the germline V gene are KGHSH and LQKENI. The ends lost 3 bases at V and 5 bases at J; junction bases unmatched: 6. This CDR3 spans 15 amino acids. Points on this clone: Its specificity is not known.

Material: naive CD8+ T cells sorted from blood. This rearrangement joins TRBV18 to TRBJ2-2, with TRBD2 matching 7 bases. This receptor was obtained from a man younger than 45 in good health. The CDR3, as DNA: TGTGCCAGCTCACCGAATAGCGGGCGAACCGGGGAGCTGTTTTTT. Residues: CASSPNSGRTGELFF.